Each of the 16 T cell receptor beta chains below was sequenced from the same sample in a study of cytomegalovirus exposure and HLA in healthy donors. Amplification used 60 Vbeta primers and 13 Jbeta primers. TCRdb's copy holds only in-frame clones and misses some; the assay was immunoSEQ multiplex PCR. Its clone listing holds about 77,000 clones. The sequenced material came from PBMCs. The origin of the receptors is a man aged 45-65 years in good health and CMV-seropositive.

The chain recombines TRBV18 with TRBJ1-1; unclear D gene. Germline CDR1 and CDR2: KGHSH and LQKENI. The CDR3 runs 15 residues. The ends were cut back, 1 base at V and 1 base at J, with 10 bases in the middle. The CDR3 spells CASSPLNAENTEAFF. The CDR3 region has the DNA TGTGCCAGCTCACCACTCAACGCAGAGAACACTGAAGCTTTCTTT.

The chain is built from TRBV5-1 and TRBJ2-5, with TRBD2 matching 10 bases. The V gene's germline CDR1 is SGHRS and CDR2 YFSETQ. The CDR3 is 17 residues long. V dropped 3 bases and J dropped 4; count of bases not matched to a gene: 12. CDR3 nucleotide sequence: TGCGCCAGCAGCTCTAATAGCGGGGGGTTTTTGAGAGAGACCCAGTACTTC. This sequence encodes CASSSNSGGFLRETQYF.

This sequence joins TRBV7-2 and TRBJ2-1; maybe TRBD1 (5 bases). Germline V CDR1 and CDR2: SGHTA, FQGNSA. V lost 5 bases and J 3 bases, leaving 17 bases between the germline ends. CDR3 length equals 16 residues. The CDR3, as DNA: TGTGCCAGCAGCACCCTTGGGGCGTGGAGCTACAATGAGCAGTTCTTC. It specifies CASSTLGAWSYNEQFF.

The chain uses TRBV5-1 and TRBJ2-3; 14 bases map to TRBD2. V gave up 3 bases and J gave up 2 bases; unmatched junction bases: 2. Germline-derived CDR1 and CDR2 are SGHRS and YFSETQ. The CDR3 loop spans 16 amino acids. CDR3 in amino acids: CASSWGLAGVTDTQYF. The CDR3 bases are TGCGCCAGCAGCTGGGGACTAGCGGGGGTCACAGATACGCAGTATTTT.

The chain employs TRBV14 and TRBJ1-1; tentative D call: TRBD1 (5 bases). In germline, CDR1 is SGHDN, CDR2 FVKESK. This CDR3 has 15 amino acids. V lost 6 bases and J lost 1, with 15 bases in between. CDR3 nucleotides: TGTGCCAGCAGTGCACAGGCACTGACGAACACTGAAGCTTTCTTT. Residues: CASSAQALTNTEAFF.

The chain combines TRBV2 with TRBJ2-2, with D maybe TRBD1 (6 bases). This CDR3 is built from 14 residues. The germline V gene has CDR1 SNHLY and CDR2 FYNNEI. The V end lost 7 bases, the J end lost 6 bases, and 15 bases lay between the germline ends. Written as DNA, the CDR3 is TGTGCCAGCATGCTTTCAGGGGTGGCCGGGGAGCTGTTTTTT. Amino acids: CASMLSGVAGELFF.

The chain joins TRBV5-8 to TRBJ2-3; D uncertain. The CDR3 runs to 12 residues. The germline V gene has CDR1 SGHTS and CDR2 YDEGEE. V lost 1 base and J lost 4, with 4 bases in between. CDR3 nucleotide sequence: TGTGCCAGCAGCTTGTCCGCAGATACGCAGTATTTT. It codes for CASSLSADTQYF.

The chain recombines TRBV5-1 with TRBJ2-5, with D unresolved. This CDR3 has 11 residues. From germline, CDR1 is SGHRS and CDR2 YFSETQ. V dropped 4 bases and J dropped 3 bases, with 4 bases sitting between them. The CDR3 sequence: CASSTEETQYF. CDR3 nucleotides: TGCGCCAGCAGCACTGAAGAGACCCAGTACTTC.

The chain couples TRBV4-1 to TRBJ2-5; D is perhaps TRBD2 (6 bases). V dropped 1 base and J dropped 3 bases, with 15 bases sitting between them. From germline, CDR1 is MGHRA and CDR2 YSYEKL. The CDR3 has 16 residues. The DNA for the CDR3 is TGCGCCAGCAGCCAAGCTGGGACTCGATGGGAAGAGACCCAGTACTTC. Translating it yields CASSQAGTRWEETQYF.

The chain carries TRBV5-1 and TRBJ1-5, with 8 bases matching TRBD1. After removal of 0 bases from V and 7 bases from J, the junction contained 6 bases not matched to a gene. The length of the CDR3 is 15 residues. CDR1 is SGHRS, CDR2 YFSETQ, per germline. The CDR3 DNA reads as TGCGCCAGCAGCTTGGCAGGACAGGGTGGGCAGCCCCAGCATTTT. Its translation: CASSLAGQGGQPQHF.

The chain is built from TRBV19 and TRBJ2-1; 16 bases fit TRBD2. Germline CDR1 reads LNHDA; CDR2 reads SQIVND (reference sequence). This CDR3 region has 16 residues. J lost 7 bases, V lost 5 bases, and 5 bases had no gene match. This chain's CDR3 is CASSQTGLAGGNEQFF. The CDR3 DNA sequence: TGTGCCAGTAGTCAGACGGGACTAGCGGGGGGGAATGAGCAGTTCTTC.

This chain connects TRBV7-3 to TRBJ1-2, with D possibly matching TRBD1 (6 bases). The CDR3 has 14 residues. Trimming took off 2 bases at V and 10 bases at J, with 17 bases between the two ends. Germline values: CDR1 SGHTA, CDR2 FQGTGA. The CDR3 DNA follows: TGTGCCAGCAGCTTATACTCTCCAGGGGCAGTCTACACCTTC. Residues: CASSLYSPGAVYTF.

The genes are TRBV5-6 and TRBJ1-1; perhaps TRBD1 as D (5 bases). Trimming cost V 5 bases and J 0 bases, with 11 bases left between them. CDR3 length equals 14 residues. The germline gives CDR1 SGHDT, CDR2 YYEEEE. As DNA, the CDR3 is TGTGCCAGCAGACCGGAAGGGGTGAACACTGAAGCTTTCTTT. Translated: CASRPEGVNTEAFF.

The gene calls are TRBV6-5 and TRBJ1-2, with D possibly TRBD1 on 6 matching bases. In germline, CDR1 is MNHEY, CDR2 SVGAGI. V lost 4 bases, J lost 3 bases, and 6 bases lay in between. CDR3 length: 12 amino acids. The CDR3 region has the DNA TGTGCCAGCAGTTCAGGGGACTATGGCTACACCTTC. Protein sequence: CASSSGDYGYTF.

The chain has TRBV19 and TRBJ1-4, with no clear D. Germline V gives CDR1 LNHDA, CDR2 SQIVND (reference sequence). The CDR3 is 13 amino acids. V shed 9 bases and J shed 8 bases, with 16 bases lying between them. CDR3 amino acids: CASQEPGREKLFF. Here the CDR3 DNA reads TGTGCCAGCCAGGAGCCGGGGAGAGAAAAACTGTTTTTT.

The chain has TRBV7-9 and TRBJ1-2, with 7 bases that match TRBD1. Per germline, CDR1 SEHNR and CDR2 FQNEAQ (reference sequence). This CDR3 is built from 13 residues. The ends lost 5 bases at V and 4 bases at J; junction bases unmatched: 4. The CDR3 spells CASSPGTAYGYTF. CDR3 sequence (DNA): TGTGCCAGCAGCCCCGGGACAGCCTATGGCTACACCTTC.